Listed below are T cell receptor beta chains from one sample, sequenced in a study of shared T cell receptors in the human thymus. The method was immunoSEQ multiplex PCR; TCRdb's version includes in-frame clones alone and lacks a portion of them. This table has hundreds of thousands of clones, roughly 90% appearing once. These data are also associated with another study on human thymus T cells.

Sequencing input: thymocytes. Every receptor here comes from a boy under three years old with a congenital heart defect. CDR3s include the opening cysteine and the closing phenylalanine or tryptophan. The D gene is left open where the match is weak. The size of a clone is reported for some rows only, either as once, few or many, or as a class for expanded clones.

V gene	D gene	clone size	J gene	CDR3 DNA	CDR3 protein
TRBV10-3	-	-	TRBJ2-5	TGTGCCATCAGTGAAGTCAGCCGGCAGGGTGAGCAAGAGACCCAGTACTTC	CAISEVSRQGEQETQYF
TRBV7-7	TRBD1	once	TRBJ2-2	TGTGCTAGCAGCTTAGCAGGGGGTCCCAACACCGGGGAGCTGTTTTTT	CASSLAGGPNTGELFF
TRBV7-8	TRBD2	-	TRBJ2-7	TGTGCCAGCATTAGAAGGACTAGCGGGAGGTACGAGCAGTACTTC	CASIRRTSGRYEQYF
TRBV7-8	-	-	TRBJ1-2	TGTGCCAGCAGCAACTCCCGGGACACCTACTATGGCTACACCTTC	CASSNSRDTYYGYTF
TRBV7-8	-	-	TRBJ2-7	TGTGCCAGCAGCTCCTCCACCTCGGTCCAACGCGGGACCTACGAGCAGTACTTC	CASSSSTSVQRGTYEQYF
TRBV4-3	TRBD1	-	TRBJ2-2	TGCGCCAGCAGCCAATCACCACCGGGACAGGGGAACACCGGGGAGCTGTTTTTT	CASSQSPPGQGNTGELFF
TRBV10-3	TRBD2	few	TRBJ2-7	TGTGCCATCAATCGGATTAGCGGGAACCCCTACGAGCAGTACTTC	CAINRISGNPYEQYF
TRBV7-2	-	-	TRBJ2-5	TGTGCCAGCAGCTTAGTTCATTCGGGCAGGGCGAGGGAGACCCAGTACTTC	CASSLVHSGRARETQYF
TRBV7-9	-	-	TRBJ1-2	TGTGCCAGCAGCTACAACCTGAGGGTACGGAGCTATGGCTACACCTTC	CASSYNLRVRSYGYTF
TRBV27	TRBD2	-	TRBJ2-1	TGTGCCAGCAGTCACCAAGCGGGAGGACCCTACAATGAGCAGTTCTTC	CASSHQAGGPYNEQFF
TRBV27	-	-	TRBJ2-7	TGTGCCAGCAGTTTCCTAGGGCCACGGGAGGAGCAGTACTTC	CASSFLGPREEQYF
TRBV7-9	TRBD2	-	TRBJ2-2	TGTGCCAGCAGCCCTGACTCCGGGACTAGCGGGAGGGCCCACGGGGAGCTGTTTTTT	CASSPDSGTSGRAHGELFF
TRBV28	TRBD2	few	TRBJ2-7	TGTGCCAGCAGTCTTGGGCCATGGCGGGAGGCCGAGCAGTACTTC	CASSLGPWREAEQYF
TRBV29-1	TRBD2	-	TRBJ2-5	TGCAGCGTTGCATGGGCTAGCGGGAACAAAGAGACCCAGTACTTC	CSVAWASGNKETQYF
TRBV5-3	TRBD2	-	TRBJ2-4	TGTGCCAGAAGCCAGACTAGCGGACTAGCCAAAAACATTCAGTACTTC	CARSQTSGLAKNIQYF
TRBV14	TRBD1	-	TRBJ1-2	TGTGCCAGCAGCTCCTGGGACGGGACAGGGGGCCACTACACCTTC	CASSSWDGTGGHYTF